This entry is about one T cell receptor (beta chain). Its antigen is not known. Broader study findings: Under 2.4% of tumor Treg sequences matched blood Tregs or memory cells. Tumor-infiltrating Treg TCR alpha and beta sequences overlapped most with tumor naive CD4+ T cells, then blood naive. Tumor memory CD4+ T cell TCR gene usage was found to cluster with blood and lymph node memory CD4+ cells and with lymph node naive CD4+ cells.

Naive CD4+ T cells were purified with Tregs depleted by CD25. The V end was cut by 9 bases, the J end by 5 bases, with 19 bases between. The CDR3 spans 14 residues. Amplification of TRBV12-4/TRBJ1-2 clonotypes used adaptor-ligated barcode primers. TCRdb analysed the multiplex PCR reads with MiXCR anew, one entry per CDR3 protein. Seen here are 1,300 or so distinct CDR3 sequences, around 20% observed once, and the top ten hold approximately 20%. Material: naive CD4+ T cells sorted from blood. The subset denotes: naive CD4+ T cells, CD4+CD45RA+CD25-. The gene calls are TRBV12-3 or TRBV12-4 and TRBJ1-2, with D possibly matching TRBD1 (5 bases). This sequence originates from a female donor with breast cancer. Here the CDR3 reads CASNPTRGGYGYTF. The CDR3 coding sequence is TGTGCCAGTAATCCCACAAGGGGCGGATATGGCTACACCTTC.